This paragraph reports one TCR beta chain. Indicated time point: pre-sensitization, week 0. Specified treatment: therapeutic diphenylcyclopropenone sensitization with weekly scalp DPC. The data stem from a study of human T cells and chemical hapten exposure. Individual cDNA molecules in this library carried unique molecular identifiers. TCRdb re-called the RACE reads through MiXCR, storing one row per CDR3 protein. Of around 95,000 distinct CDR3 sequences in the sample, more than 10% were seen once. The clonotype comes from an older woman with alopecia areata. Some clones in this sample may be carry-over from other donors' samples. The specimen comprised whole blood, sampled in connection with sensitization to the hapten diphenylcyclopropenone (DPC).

The CDR3 coding sequence is TGCAGCGTTGAAATAAGGGAGATGGCCACTGAAGCTTTCTTT. Translated: CSVEIREMATEAFF. V usage is TRBV29-1 and J usage is TRBJ1-1, with D uncertain. V was pared by 2 bases and J by 4 bases, with 14 bases between. The CDR3 extends over 14 amino acids. CDR1 is SQVTM and CDR2 is ANQGSEA in the germline V gene.